The 27 T cell receptor beta chains below were found in one sample sequenced in a study of blood T cell repertoires in COVID-19. Only in-frame clones appear in the TCRdb table, and some are missing; sequencing was by immunoSEQ multiplex PCR. Of 90,000 to 150,000 clones listed, 65% to 90% are singletons. Sequenced material: peripheral blood. The receptors here all came from a man older than 75 with acute or convalescent COVID-19.

The chain employs TRBV5-6 and TRBJ1-1; maybe TRBD1 (6 bases). The length of the CDR3 is 15 residues. V lost 4 bases and J lost 7, with 20 bases in between. The V gene's germline CDR1 is SGHDT and CDR2 YYEEEE. The CDR3 nucleotides are TGTGCCAGCAGCGCAATACCGGAGGCAGGGGTTGAAGCTTTCTTT. Protein: CASSAIPEAGVEAFF.

Of note for this clone: Distinct nucleotide sequences in the sample also encode this CDR3. This sequence joins TRBV19 and TRBJ2-7, with D perhaps matching TRBD1 (6 bases). Germline assignment: CDR1 LNHDA and CDR2 SQIVND (reference sequence). V gave up 1 base and J gave up 3 bases, with 7 bases separating them. This CDR3 has 13 amino acids. The CDR3 nucleotides are TGTGCCAGTAGTATAGGCAGGGGCTACGAGCAGTACTTC. The encoded protein is CASSIGRGYEQYF.

V is TRBV5-4 and J is TRBJ1-1, with TRBD1 matching over 10 bases. The CDR3 sequence is 15 residues long. CDR1 and CDR2 (germline): SGHNT, YYREEE (reference sequence). V gave up 4 bases and J gave up 4 bases; unmatched junction bases: 7. CDR3 sequence reads: CASSQATGGLTEAFF. The CDR3 DNA is TGTGCCAGCAGCCAAGCGACAGGGGGCCTCACTGAAGCTTTCTTT.

In its sample, this clone was seen once. The chain is built from TRBV6-6 and TRBJ2-1; 10 bases are shared with TRBD2. Trimming at V came to 2 bases and at J to 7 bases, leaving 5 bases not matched to a gene. Germline assignment: CDR1 MNHNY and CDR2 SVGAGI (reference sequence). The CDR3 spans 15 residues. The CDR3 loop reads CASSYQAGGPNEQFF. DNA for the CDR3: TGTGCCAGCAGTTACCAAGCGGGGGGGCCGAATGAGCAGTTCTTC.

The chain is built from TRBV7-2 and TRBJ1-6; tentatively, D is TRBD1 (6 bases). Germline CDR1 SGHTA, CDR2 FQGNSA. This CDR3 region has 15 residues. V dropped 2 bases and J dropped 6 bases, with 11 bases sitting between them. CDR3 in amino acids: CASSLSRGLNSPLHF. The CDR3 region has the DNA TGTGCCAGCAGCTTATCCAGGGGCCTTAATTCACCCCTCCACTTT.

CDR3 sequence reads: CATSGTGGGADTQYF. CDR3 DNA: TGTGCCACCAGTGGTACAGGGGGAGGGGCAGATACGCAGTATTTT. The chain has TRBV24-1 and TRBJ2-3, with D perhaps matching TRBD1 (8 bases). Germline V CDR1 and CDR2: KGHDR, SFDVKD. V lost 5 bases and J 4 bases, leaving 15 bases between the germline ends. This CDR3 comprises 15 residues.

The chain is built from TRBV2 and TRBJ2-5, with D maybe TRBD1 (6 bases). V was shortened by 6 bases and J by 7 bases, with 12 bases between the two germline ends. Looked up from germline, CDR1 is SNHLY and CDR2 is FYNNEI. The CDR3 sequence is 12 residues long. The CDR3 region is CASRQGLMTQYF. The CDR3 DNA reads as TGTGCCAGCAGGCAGGGGCTGATGACCCAGTACTTC.

The CDR3: CASSRGLAANTGELFF. DNA for the CDR3: TGTGCCAGCAGCCGGGGACTAGCTGCGAACACCGGGGAGCTGTTTTTT. The rearrangement uses TRBV7-2 and TRBJ2-2; TRBD2 agrees at 9 bases. J was trimmed by 0 bases and V by 5 bases; bases with no gene match: 4. Germline CDR1 and CDR2: SGHTA and FQGNSA. This CDR3 region has 16 residues.

The chain uses TRBV19 and TRBJ1-5; D might be TRBD1 (5 bases). The V end was cut by 8 bases, the J end by 4 bases, with 9 bases between. The CDR3 covers 12 residues. Germline V CDR1 and CDR2: LNHDA, SQIVND (reference sequence). The DNA of the CDR3 is TGTGCCAGTGGGAAGGGGAATCAGCCCCAGCATTTT. This translates into CASGKGNQPQHF.

The CDR3 region is CSVRRGGSFTGELFF. CDR3 nucleotides: TGCAGCGTTAGGCGGGGGGGCTCGTTTACCGGGGAGCTGTTTTTT. V and J are TRBV29-1 and TRBJ2-2, with TRBD2 matching 9 bases. J gave up 5 bases and V 5 bases, and 9 bases lay outside the gene matches. In germline, CDR1 is SQVTM, CDR2 ANQGSEA. This CDR3 contains 15 residues.

This clone was seen a few times. The gene calls are TRBV10-1 and TRBJ2-3, with 7 bases identical to TRBD1. V lost 10 bases and J lost 9; bases outside the gene matches: 10. This CDR3 has 12 amino acids. Germline lookup yields CDR1 WNHNN and CDR2 SYGVQD (reference sequence). The CDR3 DNA sequence: TGCGCCACCAGCCCGACAGGGTACACGCAGTATTTT. Its translation is CATSPTGYTQYF.

This clone has just a few counts. This chain connects TRBV5-4 to TRBJ2-3, with 7 positions matching TRBD2. Germline V gives CDR1 SGHNT, CDR2 YYREEE (reference sequence). This CDR3 has 15 amino acids. V lost 0 bases, J lost 4 bases, and 5 bases stayed unmatched. The CDR3 DNA sequence: TGTGCCAGCAGCTTGGCGGTTACTAGCGCAGATACGCAGTATTTT. Residues: CASSLAVTSADTQYF.

The CDR3 loop reads CASSSRQGWNYGYTF. CDR3 DNA sequence: TGTGCCAGCAGCTCCCGACAGGGTTGGAACTATGGCTACACCTTC. The rearrangement joins TRBV11-2 to TRBJ1-2, with 7 bases lining up with TRBD1. V gave up 4 bases and J gave up 2 bases; unmatched junction bases: 7. CDR1 and CDR2 from the germline V gene are SGHAT and FQNNGV. The CDR3 loop spans 15 amino acids.

The chain carries TRBV11-3 and TRBJ1-2; 7 nucleotides align to TRBD1. Germline CDR1 reads SGHNT; CDR2 reads YENEEA. The V and J ends lost 4 bases and 1 base, in that order; junction bases with no gene match: 6. This CDR3 spans 15 amino acids. The CDR3 protein is CASSYQTGLNYGYTF. The CDR3 DNA reads as TGTGCCAGCAGCTACCAGACAGGGCTTAACTATGGCTACACCTTC.

The chain couples TRBV3-1 (or the pseudogene TRBV3-2) to TRBJ2-1, with 11 nucleotides matching TRBD2. From germline, CDR1 is LGHDT and CDR2 YNNKEL (reference sequence). The CDR3 runs to 14 residues. V trimming: 5 bases; J trimming: 6 bases; junction bases outside the gene matches: 3. As DNA, the CDR3 is TGTGCCAGCAGCGCTAGCGGGGGGTTCAATGAGCAGTTCTTC. Its translation: CASSASGGFNEQFF.

The CDR3 here is CASSLRQGVGRNQPQHF. CDR3 nucleotides: TGTGCCAGCAGCTTGAGACAGGGAGTAGGCCGCAATCAGCCCCAGCATTTT. The chain combines TRBV5-6 with TRBJ1-5, with 7 bases identical to TRBD1. CDR1 is SGHDT, CDR2 YYEEEE, per germline. V trimming: 1 base; J trimming: 2 bases; junction bases outside the gene matches: 9. This CDR3 has 17 residues.

This chain connects TRBV6-6 to TRBJ1-2, with a tentative D call TRBD1 (5 bases). V was clipped by 6 bases and J by 3 bases, with 14 bases between them. The CDR3 totals 14 residues. Germline-derived CDR1 and CDR2 are MNHNY and SVGAGI (reference sequence). The CDR3 nucleotides are TGTGCCAGCAGCCGTCAGGGAGGGGACTATGGCTACACCTTC. The encoded protein is CASSRQGGDYGYTF.

The chain has TRBV7-6 and TRBJ2-5, with 10 bases matching TRBD1. Trimming took 4 bases from V and 1 from J; bases not matched to a gene: 6. The CDR3 runs 16 residues. The germline gives CDR1 SGHVS, CDR2 FNYEAQ. CDR3 nucleotide sequence: TGTGCCAGCAGCTCCCGGGACAGGGGATTCCAAGAGACCCAGTACTTC. Its translation: CASSSRDRGFQETQYF.

The chain combines TRBV3-1 (or the pseudogene TRBV3-2) with TRBJ1-1; possibly TRBD1 for D (5 bases). Germline CDR1 reads LGHDT; CDR2 reads YNNKEL (reference sequence). CDR3 length: 15 residues. Trimming removed 2 bases at V and 1 base at J, with 11 bases between. CDR3 coding DNA: TGTGCCAGCAGCCAACCCAGGGTGGCGAACACTGAAGCTTTCTTT. It is translated as CASSQPRVANTEAFF.

The chain uses TRBV7-9 and TRBJ1-2, with 9 bases identical to TRBD1. CDR3 length equals 14 residues. CDR1 is SEHNR, CDR2 FQNEAQ, per germline (reference sequence). V dropped 6 bases and J dropped 6; count of bases not matched to a gene: 8. The CDR3 sequence is CASRQDRGLDGYTF. CDR3 DNA: TGTGCCAGCAGGCAAGACAGGGGGTTAGATGGCTACACCTTC. The full variable domain, rest sourced from reference TRBV7-9 and TRBJ1-2, is DTGVSQNPRHKITKRGQNVTFRCDPISEHNRLYWYRQTLGQGPEFLTYFQNEAQLEKSRLLSDRFSAERPKGSFSTLEIQRTEQGDSAMYLCASRQDRGLDGYTFGSGTRLTVV.

The CDR3 DNA reads TGTGCCAGCAGCCAATCCACAGTAGCTAACTATGGCTACACCTTC. This gives the protein CASSQSTVANYGYTF. V is TRBV16 and J is TRBJ1-2; D gene unclear. The germline gives CDR1 KGHSY, CDR2 FQNENV. V gave up 0 bases and J gave up 0 bases, with 8 bases separating them. The CDR3 is 15 residues long.

The count of this clone is one. The rearrangement uses TRBV4-3 and TRBJ2-2, with TRBD2 matching over 11 bases. The CDR3 sequence is 16 residues long. Germline CDR1 reads LGHNA; CDR2 reads YSLEER. Trimming took 1 base from V and 5 from J; bases not matched to a gene: 3. CDR3: CASSQGSGRATGELFF. DNA of the CDR3: TGCGCCAGCAGCCAAGGTAGCGGGAGGGCGACCGGGGAGCTGTTTTTT.

Here the CDR3 reads CSARGIREQFF. The CDR3 DNA follows: TGCAGTGCTAGAGGTATCAGGGAGCAGTTCTTC. V is TRBV20-1 and J is TRBJ2-1; D uncertain. Trimming cost V 1 base and J 10 bases, with 8 bases left between them. Germline-derived CDR1 and CDR2 are DFQATT and SNEGSKA (reference sequence). The CDR3 extends over 11 amino acids.

The J gene is TRBJ2-3, the V gene TRBV5-1; TRBD2 matches at 9 bases. Germline lookup yields CDR1 SGHRS and CDR2 YFSETQ. The CDR3 length is 16 residues. Trimming at V came to 0 bases and at J to 3 bases, leaving 5 bases not matched to a gene. CDR3 bases: TGCGCCAGCAGCTTGGTTGCTAGCGGGGTGACAGATACGCAGTATTTT. The encoded protein is CASSLVASGVTDTQYF.

In this sample, this clone turned up a few times. The rearrangement links TRBV9 to TRBJ1-1; the match to TRBD1 covers 7 bases. Germline trimming cut 3 bases from V and 1 base from J; bases unmatched to any gene: 3. Germline CDR1 SGDLS, CDR2 YYNGEE. The CDR3 sequence is 14 residues long. The CDR3 reads CASSARQGNTEAFF. CDR3 nucleotides: TGTGCCAGCAGCGCGAGACAGGGGAACACTGAAGCTTTCTTT.

The chain has TRBV28 and TRBJ2-5; a possible D gene is TRBD1 (8 bases). The CDR3 totals 15 residues. Germline V gene sequence: CDR1 MDHEN, CDR2 SYDVKM. Trimming left V 4 bases short and J 4 bases short, with 16 bases between. The CDR3 DNA sequence: TGTGCCAGCAGTTCCACAGGGGGGGCAGGAGAGACCCAGTACTTC. Residues: CASSSTGGAGETQYF.

This sequence joins TRBV12-5 and TRBJ1-1; D might be TRBD1 (6 bases). Between the trimmed V and J ends, which lost 6 bases and 1 base, there was a span of 15 bases. Germline V gene lookup returns CDR1 LGHNT and CDR2 FRNRAP. The CDR3 totals 15 residues. DNA of the CDR3: TGTGCTAGTGGCCTTGGAGACAGGTCGAACACTGAAGCTTTCTTT. This codes for CASGLGDRSNTEAFF.